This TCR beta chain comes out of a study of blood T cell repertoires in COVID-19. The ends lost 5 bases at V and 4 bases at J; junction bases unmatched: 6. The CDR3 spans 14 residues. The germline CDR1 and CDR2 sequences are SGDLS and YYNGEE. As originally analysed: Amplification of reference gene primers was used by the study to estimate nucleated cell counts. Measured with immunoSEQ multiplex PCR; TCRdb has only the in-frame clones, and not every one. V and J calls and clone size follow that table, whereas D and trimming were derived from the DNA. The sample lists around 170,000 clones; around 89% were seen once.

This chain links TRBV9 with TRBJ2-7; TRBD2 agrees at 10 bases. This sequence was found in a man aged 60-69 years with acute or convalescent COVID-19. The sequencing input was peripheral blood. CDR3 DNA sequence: TGTGCCAGCAGTTCACTAGCGGGACCGTACGAGCAGTACTTC. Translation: CASSSLAGPYEQYF.